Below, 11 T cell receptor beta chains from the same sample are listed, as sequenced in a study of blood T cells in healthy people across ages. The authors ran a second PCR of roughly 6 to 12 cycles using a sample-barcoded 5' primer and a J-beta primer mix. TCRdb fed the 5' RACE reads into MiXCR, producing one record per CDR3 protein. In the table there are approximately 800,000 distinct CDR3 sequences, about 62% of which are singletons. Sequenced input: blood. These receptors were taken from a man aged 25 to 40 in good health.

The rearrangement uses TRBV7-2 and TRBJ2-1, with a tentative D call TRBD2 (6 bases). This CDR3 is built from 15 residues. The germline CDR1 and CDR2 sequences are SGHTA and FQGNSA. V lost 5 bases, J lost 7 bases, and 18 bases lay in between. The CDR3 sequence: CASSIHGGASNEQFF. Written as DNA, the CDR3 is TGTGCCAGCAGCATACACGGAGGGGCCTCTAATGAGCAGTTCTTC.

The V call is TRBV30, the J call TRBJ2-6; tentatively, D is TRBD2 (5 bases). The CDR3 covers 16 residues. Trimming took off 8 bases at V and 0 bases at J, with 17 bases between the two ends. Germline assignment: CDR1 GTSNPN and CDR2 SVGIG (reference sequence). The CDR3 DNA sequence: TGTGCCCACCATCGGGGTGCATACTCTGGGGCCAACGTCCTGACTTTC. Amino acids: CAHHRGAYSGANVLTF.

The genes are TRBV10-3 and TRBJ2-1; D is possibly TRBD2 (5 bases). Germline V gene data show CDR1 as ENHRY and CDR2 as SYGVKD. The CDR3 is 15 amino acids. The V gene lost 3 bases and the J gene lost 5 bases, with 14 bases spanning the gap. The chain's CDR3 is CAISDLGRENNEQFF. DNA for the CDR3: TGTGCCATCAGTGACCTTGGACGGGAAAACAATGAGCAGTTCTTC.

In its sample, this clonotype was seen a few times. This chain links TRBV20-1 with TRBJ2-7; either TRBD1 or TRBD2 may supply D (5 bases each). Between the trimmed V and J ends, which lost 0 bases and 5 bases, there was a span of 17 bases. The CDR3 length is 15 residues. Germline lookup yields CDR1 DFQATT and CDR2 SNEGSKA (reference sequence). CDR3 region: CSARDMGAGYHEQYF. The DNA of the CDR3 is TGCAGTGCTAGAGATATGGGAGCAGGGTACCACGAGCAGTACTTC.

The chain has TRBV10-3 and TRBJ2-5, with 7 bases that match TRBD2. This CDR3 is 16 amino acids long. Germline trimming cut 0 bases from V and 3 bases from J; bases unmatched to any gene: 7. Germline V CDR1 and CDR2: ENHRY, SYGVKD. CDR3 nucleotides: TGTGCCATCAGTGAGTCCCATAGCGGGTTGGAAGAGACCCAGTACTTC. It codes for CAISESHSGLEETQYF.

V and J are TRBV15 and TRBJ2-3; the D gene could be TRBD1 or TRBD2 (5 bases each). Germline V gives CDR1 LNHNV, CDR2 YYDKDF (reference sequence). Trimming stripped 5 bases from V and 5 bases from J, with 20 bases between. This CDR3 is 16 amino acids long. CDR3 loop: CATSPLGGGGGDTQYF. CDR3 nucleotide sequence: TGTGCCACCAGCCCCCTAGGCGGTGGGGGTGGAGATACGCAGTATTTT.

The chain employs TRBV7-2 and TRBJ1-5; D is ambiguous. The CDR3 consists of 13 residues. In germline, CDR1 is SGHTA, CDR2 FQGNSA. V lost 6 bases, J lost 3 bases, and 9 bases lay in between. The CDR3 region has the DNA TGTGCCAGCAGTTCTTCATACAATCAGCCCCAGCATTTT. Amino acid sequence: CASSSSYNQPQHF. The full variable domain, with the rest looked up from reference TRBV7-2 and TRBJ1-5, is GAGVSQSPSNKVTEKGKDVELRCDPISGHTALYWYRQSLGQGLEFLIYFQGNSAPDKSGLPSDRFSAERTGGSVSTLTIQRTQQEDSAVYLCASSSSYNQPQHFGDGTRLSIL.

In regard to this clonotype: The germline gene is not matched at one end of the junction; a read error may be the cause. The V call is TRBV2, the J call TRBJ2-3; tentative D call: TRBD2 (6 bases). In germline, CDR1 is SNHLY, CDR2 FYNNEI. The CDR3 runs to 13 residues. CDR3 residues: CVSRPPGADTQYF. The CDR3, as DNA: TGTGTCAGCAGGCCACCGGGGGCAGATACGCAGTATTTT.

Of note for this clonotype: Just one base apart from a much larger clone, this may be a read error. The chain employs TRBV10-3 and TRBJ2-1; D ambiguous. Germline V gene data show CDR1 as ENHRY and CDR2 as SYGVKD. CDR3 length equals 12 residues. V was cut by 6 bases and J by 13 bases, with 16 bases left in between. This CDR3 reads CAIRADQETQFF. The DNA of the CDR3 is TGTGCCATCAGGGCCGATCAAGAGACCCAGTTCTTC.

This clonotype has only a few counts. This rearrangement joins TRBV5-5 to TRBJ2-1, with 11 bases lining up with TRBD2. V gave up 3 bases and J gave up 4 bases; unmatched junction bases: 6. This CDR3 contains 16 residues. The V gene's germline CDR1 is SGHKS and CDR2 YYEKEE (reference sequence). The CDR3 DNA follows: TGTGCCAGCAGCTGGGGGACTAGCGGCTATTACAATGAGCAGTTCTTC. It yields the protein CASSWGTSGYYNEQFF.

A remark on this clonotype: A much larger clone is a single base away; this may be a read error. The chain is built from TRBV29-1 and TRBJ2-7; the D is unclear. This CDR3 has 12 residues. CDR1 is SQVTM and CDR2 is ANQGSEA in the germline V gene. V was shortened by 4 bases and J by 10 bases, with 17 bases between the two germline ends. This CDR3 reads CSVGVFQEAQYF. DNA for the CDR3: TGCAGCGTTGGTGTGTTCCAAGAGGCCCAGTACTTC.